The 24 T cell receptor beta chains below come from one sample, sequenced in a study of control samples from healthy donors and cancer patients. This table comes from immunoSEQ multiplex PCR, and its TCRdb copy is limited to in-frame clones, with some not included. The sample shows approximately 130,000 clones, about 86% of them seen only once. Sequencing input: blood. The receptors shown here come from a man between 25 and 39 years old in good health.

This chain uses TRBV4-1 with TRBJ1-2, with D uncertain. The CDR3 sequence is 13 residues long. From germline, CDR1 is MGHRA and CDR2 YSYEKL. Trimming stripped 3 bases from V and 8 bases from J, with 13 bases between. CDR3 nucleotides: TGCGCCAGCAGCCAGGTCTCAGACCTGGGCTACACCTTC. Translated, it gives CASSQVSDLGYTF.

The CDR3 protein is CSASLLAGGRGTDTQYF. CDR3 nucleotide sequence: TGCAGTGCTAGTTTACTAGCGGGGGGGCGGGGCACAGATACGCAGTATTTT. The V and J genes are TRBV20-1 and TRBJ2-3, with TRBD2 identical over 13 bases. Germline V lookup: CDR1 DFQATT, CDR2 SNEGSKA (reference sequence). The length of the CDR3 is 17 residues. V trimming: 3 bases; J trimming: 1 base; junction bases outside the gene matches: 7.

The rearrangement links TRBV5-5 to TRBJ1-2; 8 nucleotides match TRBD1. Germline V lookup: CDR1 SGHKS, CDR2 YYEKEE (reference sequence). The CDR3 loop spans 15 amino acids. V shed 3 bases, J shed 1 base, and the junction held 5 bases outside the gene matches. CDR3 in amino acids: CASSSRTGFNYGYTF. The DNA of the CDR3 is TGTGCCAGCAGCTCTCGGACAGGGTTTAACTATGGCTACACCTTC.

The chain employs TRBV12-3 or TRBV12-4 and TRBJ1-2; D is uncertain. There are 12 residues in the CDR3. V was clipped by 3 bases and J by 5 bases, with 7 bases between them. CDR3 sequence: CASSLNGYGYTF. For the CDR3, the DNA is TGTGCCAGCAGTTTGAACGGATATGGCTACACCTTC.

The CDR3 spells CASSESTGSDTQYF. Here the CDR3 DNA reads TGCGCCAGCAGTGAATCGACAGGCTCAGATACGCAGTATTTT. The chain employs TRBV10-1 and TRBJ2-3; a possible D gene is TRBD1 (6 bases). Germline V gives CDR1 WNHNN, CDR2 SYGVQD (reference sequence). The CDR3 contains 14 residues. V was pared by 3 bases and J by 4 bases, with 11 bases between.

The chain carries TRBV30 and TRBJ2-2; 8 bases agree with TRBD2. The germline gives CDR1 GTSNPN, CDR2 SVGIG (reference sequence). This CDR3 is 13 amino acids long. Trimming at V came to 6 bases and at J to 6 bases, leaving 6 bases not matched to a gene. The CDR3 bases are TGTGCCTGTCTCCGGGGGGGCCCCGGGGAGCTGTTTTTT. This codes for CACLRGGPGELFF.

J is TRBJ1-1 and V is TRBV10-1; no reliable D call. CDR1 and CDR2 from the germline V gene are WNHNN and SYGVQD (reference sequence). V was trimmed by 2 bases and J by 4 bases, leaving 23 bases between them. The CDR3 spans 18 residues. CDR3 loop: CASSEHRGRFLESTEAFF. The CDR3 DNA reads TGCGCCAGCAGTGAGCATCGCGGTAGGTTTTTGGAGAGCACTGAAGCTTTCTTT.

The rearrangement joins TRBV15 to TRBJ1-4; a weak D match, TRBD1 (6 bases). Trimming stripped 3 bases from V and 4 bases from J, with 15 bases between. Germline lookup yields CDR1 LNHNV and CDR2 YYDKDF (reference sequence). CDR3 length equals 16 residues. CDR3 residues: CATSRALGGLNEKLFF. In DNA, the CDR3 is TGTGCCACCAGCAGGGCCCTAGGGGGGCTTAATGAAAAACTGTTTTTT.

The chain carries TRBV18 and TRBJ1-3; D perhaps matches TRBD1 (5 bases). CDR1 KGHSH and CDR2 LQKENI come from the germline V gene. This CDR3 has 14 amino acids. The V end lost 5 bases, the J end lost 2 bases, and 10 bases lay between the germline ends. The CDR3 here is CASSSDRTGNTIYF. CDR3 coding DNA: TGTGCCAGCTCATCAGACAGAACTGGAAACACCATATATTTT.

Only a few counts were recorded for this clone. This chain connects TRBV6-6 to TRBJ1-4; no clear D gene. The CDR3 runs 14 residues. Germline CDR1 and CDR2: MNHNY and SVGAGI (reference sequence). Trimming took 4 bases from V and 1 from J, leaving 7 bases between them. CDR3 nucleotide sequence: TGTGCCAGCAGTTTGTCTGGAACTAATGAAAAACTGTTTTTT. Residues: CASSLSGTNEKLFF.

As to this clone: Other DNA sequences of this sample code for an identical CDR3. The gene calls are TRBV6-5 and TRBJ1-6; D gene ambiguous. The CDR3 has 13 residues. Germline V gene sequence: CDR1 MNHEY, CDR2 SVGAGI. Trimming cost V 3 bases and J 10 bases, with 10 bases left between them. CDR3 loop: CASSYLGESPLHF. In DNA, the CDR3 is TGTGCCAGCAGTTATCTGGGAGAGTCACCCCTCCACTTT.

The gene calls are TRBV2 and TRBJ2-5, with D possibly TRBD1 on 5 matching bases. The germline CDR1 and CDR2 sequences are SNHLY and FYNNEI. The ends were cut back, 2 bases at V and 5 bases at J, with 12 bases in the middle. The CDR3 totals 14 residues. This chain's CDR3 is CASSEPRAGETQYF. CDR3 DNA: TGTGCCAGCAGTGAACCCAGGGCTGGGGAGACCCAGTACTTC.

In nucleotides, the CDR3 is TGTGCCAGCAGTCCCACTAGCTACAATGAGCAGTTCTTC. This codes for CASSPTSYNEQFF. The V and J genes are TRBV12-3 or TRBV12-4 and TRBJ2-1; TRBD2 is a possible D gene (5 bases). The germline V and J ends were trimmed by 5 bases and 3 bases, with 8 bases remaining between them. The CDR3 sequence is 13 residues long.

This clone was observed many times. The V gene is TRBV18, the J gene TRBJ1-1; 8 bases align to TRBD1. The CDR3 totals 14 residues. Per germline, CDR1 KGHSH and CDR2 LQKENI. With V trimmed by 4 bases and J by 1 base, 2 bases remained unmatched. The DNA for the CDR3 is TGTGCCAGCTCACAGACAGGGGAGAACACTGAAGCTTTCTTT. This gives the protein CASSQTGENTEAFF.

This clone occurred a few times. In nucleotides, the CDR3 is TGTGCCAGCAGTTCCCAGACTACACGGAATGAGCAGTTCTTC. Amino acid sequence: CASSSQTTRNEQFF. The chain couples TRBV27 to TRBJ2-1; a possible D gene is TRBD2 (5 bases). The CDR3 is 14 residues long. The V end was cut by 4 bases, the J end by 7 bases, with 14 bases between. The germline V gene encodes CDR1 MNHEY and CDR2 SMNVEV (reference sequence).

The chain couples TRBV24-1 to TRBJ1-2; TRBD1 aligns across 8 bases. This CDR3 spans 13 amino acids. Unmatched junction bases numbered 2, after V lost 5 bases and J lost 4 bases. The germline CDR1 and CDR2 sequences are KGHDR and SFDVKD. CDR3 loop: CATSGGQGYGYTF. For the CDR3, the DNA is TGTGCCACCAGTGGCGGACAGGGCTATGGCTACACCTTC.

The chain is built from TRBV27 and TRBJ1-1, with 10 bases matching TRBD1. The CDR3 covers 15 residues. V lost 5 bases, J lost 1 base, and 4 bases stayed unmatched. Per germline, CDR1 MNHEY and CDR2 SMNVEV (reference sequence). The DNA of the CDR3 is TGTGCCAGCAGTCCGTGGACAGGGGGGAACACTGAAGCTTTCTTT. Its protein product is CASSPWTGGNTEAFF.

The rearrangement uses TRBV27 and TRBJ1-1; no reliable D call. Germline V gene sequence: CDR1 MNHEY, CDR2 SMNVEV (reference sequence). This CDR3 has 16 residues. Trimming took 4 bases from V and 4 from J, leaving 19 bases between them. CDR3 sequence (DNA): TGTGCCAGCAGTTACGAACCGGGCTCCTGGGGCACTGAAGCTTTCTTT. This gives the protein CASSYEPGSWGTEAFF.

The chain carries TRBV2 and TRBJ2-3; no firm D call. Trimming left V 7 bases short and J 2 bases short, with 4 bases between. CDR1 is SNHLY, CDR2 FYNNEI, per germline. This CDR3 is 11 amino acids long. Here the CDR3 reads CASTITDTQYF. The CDR3 nucleotides read TGTGCCAGCACCATCACAGATACGCAGTATTTT. Drawing the rest from reference TRBV2 and TRBJ2-3, the complete variable domain is EPEVTQTPSHQVTQMGQEVILRCVPISNHLYFYWYRQILGQKVEFLVSFYNNEISEKSEIFDDQFSVERPDGSNFTLKIRSTKLEDSAMYFCASTITDTQYFGPGTRLTVL.

This rearrangement joins TRBV20-1 to TRBJ1-2, with a possible D match to TRBD1 (6 bases). The CDR3 runs 10 residues. The V and J ends lost 7 bases and 8 bases respectively, with 11 bases between them. Germline V lookup: CDR1 DFQATT, CDR2 SNEGSKA (reference sequence). The CDR3 bases are TGCAGTGGGGCAGGGGACGGCTACACCTTC. This codes for CSGAGDGYTF.

This chain joins TRBV5-1 and TRBJ1-1; D ambiguous. V gave up 1 base and J gave up 1 base, with 8 bases separating them. CDR1 is SGHRS, CDR2 YFSETQ, per germline. The CDR3 has 14 residues. CDR3 sequence (DNA): TGCGCCAGCAGCTTGTCGAGCGGGAACACTGAAGCTTTCTTT. Translated, it gives CASSLSSGNTEAFF.

This sequence joins TRBV5-1 and TRBJ1-1; TRBD1 agrees at 7 bases. Germline V gives CDR1 SGHRS, CDR2 YFSETQ. The CDR3 has 13 residues. V was clipped by 4 bases and J by 4 bases; unmatched bases: 4. The CDR3 sequence is CASSQQGTTEAFF. The CDR3, as DNA: TGCGCCAGCAGCCAACAGGGGACCACTGAAGCTTTCTTT.

The CDR3 protein is CASSFLGDSPLHF. The CDR3 DNA follows: TGTGCCAGCAGTTTCCTCGGGGATTCACCCCTCCACTTT. The rearrangement links TRBV6-5 to TRBJ1-6; D remains unclear. The CDR3 extends over 13 amino acids. The germline CDR1 and CDR2 sequences are MNHEY and SVGAGI. The V end was cut by 4 bases, the J end by 8 bases, with 9 bases between.

This chain joins TRBV4-1 and TRBJ2-2; 9 nucleotides agree with TRBD2. The V gene end was trimmed by 0 bases and the J gene end by 6 bases; junction bases not matched to a gene: 8. The germline V gene has CDR1 MGHRA and CDR2 YSYEKL. The CDR3 consists of 17 residues. The CDR3 sequence is CASSQDRGSGGSGELFF. The CDR3 DNA reads TGCGCCAGCAGCCAAGATAGGGGTAGCGGGGGATCCGGGGAGCTGTTTTTT.